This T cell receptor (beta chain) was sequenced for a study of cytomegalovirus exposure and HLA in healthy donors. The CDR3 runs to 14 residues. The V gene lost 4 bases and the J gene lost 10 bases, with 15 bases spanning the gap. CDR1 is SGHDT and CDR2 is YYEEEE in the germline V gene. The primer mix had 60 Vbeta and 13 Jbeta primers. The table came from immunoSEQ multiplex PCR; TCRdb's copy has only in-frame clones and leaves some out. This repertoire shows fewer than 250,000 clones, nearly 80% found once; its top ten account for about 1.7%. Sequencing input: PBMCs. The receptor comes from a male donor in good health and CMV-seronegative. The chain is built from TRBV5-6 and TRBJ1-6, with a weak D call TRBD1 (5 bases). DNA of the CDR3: TGTGCCAGCAGCCACTCGGGGGTGGGATCACCCCTCCACTTT. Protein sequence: CASSHSGVGSPLHF.